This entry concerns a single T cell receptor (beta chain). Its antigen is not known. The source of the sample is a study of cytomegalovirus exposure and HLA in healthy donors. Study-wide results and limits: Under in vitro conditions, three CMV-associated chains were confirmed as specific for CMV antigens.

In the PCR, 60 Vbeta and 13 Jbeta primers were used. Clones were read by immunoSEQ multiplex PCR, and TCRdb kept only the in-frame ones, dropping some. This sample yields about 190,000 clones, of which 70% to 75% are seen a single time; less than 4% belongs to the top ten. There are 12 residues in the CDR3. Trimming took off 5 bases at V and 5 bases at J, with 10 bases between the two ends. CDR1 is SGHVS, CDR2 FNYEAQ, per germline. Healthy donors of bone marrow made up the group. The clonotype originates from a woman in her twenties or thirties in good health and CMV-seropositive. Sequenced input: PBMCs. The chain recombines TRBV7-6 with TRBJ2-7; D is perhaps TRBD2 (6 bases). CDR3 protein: CASSQGLHEQYF. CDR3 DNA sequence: TGTGCCAGCAGCCAGGGACTTCACGAGCAGTACTTC.